Included here is one T cell receptor (beta chain) sequence, with context. The antigen is undetermined. These data belong to a study of identifying expanded T cells in peripheral blood. Study-wide findings and caveats: Differentially abundant clones: roughly 1.3 between replicates, 16.4 at 2 to 3 weeks, roughly 18 at four. Across healthy donors, higher total template counts meant significantly greater two-week count variance.

During the collection period, no donor immune events like infections were recorded. The data were produced by immunoSEQ multiplex PCR, yet TCRdb's version contains in-frame clones alone and is incomplete. The sample yields approximately 120,000 clones, about 88% seen once. Losses at the gene ends were 0 bases for V and 5 bases for J; bases not matched to a gene: 5. From germline, CDR1 is SGHRS and CDR2 YFSETQ. The CDR3 totals 16 residues. This TCR came from a person aged 18-70 years in good health. V usage is TRBV5-1 and J usage is TRBJ2-1, with TRBD2 matching over 10 bases. Sequenced input: blood. The CDR3 here is CASSLGGTSDHNEQFF. The CDR3 bases are TGCGCCAGCAGCTTGGGGGGGACTAGCGACCACAATGAGCAGTTCTTC.